One sample yielded the 32 T cell receptor beta chains listed below, sequenced in a study of cytomegalovirus exposure and HLA in healthy donors. The PCR was carried out with 60 Vbeta primers and 13 Jbeta primers. TCRdb's copy holds only in-frame clones and misses some; the assay was immunoSEQ multiplex PCR. The sample yields about 150,000 clones, about 80% seen once. Material: PBMCs. The receptors stem from a woman aged 40-49 years in good health and CMV-seronegative.

V gene TRBV6-6 combines with J gene TRBJ2-1, with a weak D call TRBD2 (5 bases). This CDR3 has 15 amino acids. CDR1 is MNHNY and CDR2 is SVGAGI in the germline V gene (reference sequence). V was shortened by 6 bases and J by 0 bases, with 12 bases between the two germline ends. The CDR3 DNA reads as TGTGCCAGCAGCCGGGGAGCTCCCTCCTACAATGAGCAGTTCTTC. It codes for CASSRGAPSYNEQFF.

V usage is TRBV7-9 and J usage is TRBJ1-6, with a tentative D call TRBD1 (5 bases). V lost 5 bases and J lost 6, with 14 bases in between. Germline values: CDR1 SEHNR, CDR2 FQNEAQ (reference sequence). The CDR3 is 15 residues long. CDR3 nucleotides: TGTGCCAGCAGCCCCGACAGATTCGCTAATTCACCCCTCCACTTT. It specifies CASSPDRFANSPLHF.

The chain employs TRBV11-2 and TRBJ1-2; TRBD1 is a possible D gene (5 bases). CDR1 and CDR2 from the germline V gene are SGHAT and FQNNGV. The CDR3 length is 19 residues. V gave up 1 base and J gave up 7 bases, with 28 bases separating them. The CDR3 protein is CASSLGIRDFGTNSGGYTF. As DNA, the CDR3 is TGTGCCAGCAGCTTAGGAATCCGGGACTTCGGGACTAATTCGGGTGGCTACACCTTC. Looking up the rest from reference TRBV11-2 and TRBJ1-2 gives the full variable domain: EAGVAQSPRYKIIEKRQSVAFWCNPISGHATLYWYQQILGQGPKLLIQFQNNGVVDDSQLPKDRFSAERLKGVDSTLKIQPAKLEDSAVYLCASSLGIRDFGTNSGGYTFGSGTRLTVV.

The J gene is TRBJ2-1, the V gene TRBV11-3; TRBD2 aligns across 12 bases. CDR1 SGHNT and CDR2 YENEEA come from the germline V gene. CDR3 length equals 16 residues. The ends lost 1 base at V and 7 bases at J; junction bases unmatched: 5. CDR3 nucleotide sequence: TGTGCCAGCAGCTTAGGAGCTAGCGGGAGGGCGAATGAGCAGTTCTTC. Residues: CASSLGASGRANEQFF.

The chain carries TRBV6-6 and TRBJ2-3; 8 nucleotides agree with TRBD1. The CDR3 is 15 residues long. The V gene's germline CDR1 is MNHNY and CDR2 SVGAGI (reference sequence). Unmatched junction bases numbered 4, after V lost 4 bases and J lost 1 base. The CDR3 reads CASSWTGMGTDTQYF. CDR3 DNA: TGTGCCAGCAGTTGGACAGGGATGGGCACAGATACGCAGTATTTT.

This chain links TRBV7-9 with TRBJ1-2, with 7 nucleotides matching TRBD1. The CDR3 length is 14 residues. The V gene end was trimmed by 5 bases and the J gene end by 2 bases; junction bases not matched to a gene: 5. Germline loops: CDR1 SEHNR, CDR2 FQNEAQ (reference sequence). The CDR3 DNA follows: TGTGCCAGCAGCCACAGGGGCGCCAACTATGGCTACACCTTC. This sequence encodes CASSHRGANYGYTF.

V gene TRBV6-1 combines with J gene TRBJ2-3; the D gene is possibly TRBD2 (5 bases). Germline loops: CDR1 MNHNS, CDR2 SASEGT. The CDR3 totals 15 residues. V was shortened by 0 bases and J by 0 bases, with 7 bases between the two germline ends. DNA of the CDR3: TGTGCCAGCAGTGAAGCGCGGGCAAGCACAGATACGCAGTATTTT. Its protein product is CASSEARASTDTQYF.

The chain couples TRBV5-1 to TRBJ2-1; TRBD2 is a possible D gene (5 bases). This CDR3 is 18 amino acids long. The V gene's germline CDR1 is SGHRS and CDR2 YFSETQ. The V end was cut by 1 base, the J end by 0 bases, with 17 bases between. The CDR3 protein is CASSLRIAGMSSYNEQFF. The DNA for the CDR3 is TGCGCCAGCAGCTTGAGAATCGCCGGGATGAGCTCCTACAATGAGCAGTTCTTC.

The gene calls are TRBV6-5 and TRBJ1-2; D perhaps matches TRBD1 (5 bases). V shed 2 bases and J shed 0 bases, with 10 bases lying between them. The germline V gene has CDR1 MNHEY and CDR2 SVGAGI. The CDR3 runs to 15 residues. The CDR3 reads CASSYGGASNYGYTF. The DNA for the CDR3 is TGTGCCAGCAGTTACGGAGGGGCCTCTAACTATGGCTACACCTTC.

V usage is TRBV5-1 and J usage is TRBJ2-6, with D perhaps TRBD2 (6 bases). V was cut by 4 bases and J by 0 bases, with 17 bases left in between. Germline assignment: CDR1 SGHRS and CDR2 YFSETQ. The CDR3 is 18 amino acids. The CDR3 bases are TGCGCCAGCAGCGTGTCCGGGACTTCGCCCTCTGGGGCCAACGTCCTGACTTTC. Translating gives CASSVSGTSPSGANVLTF.

A few counts support this clone. This chain connects TRBV5-4 to TRBJ2-1; 9 bases agree with TRBD1. Per the germline V gene, CDR1 is SGHNT and CDR2 is YYREEE (reference sequence). Trimming took 2 bases from V and 6 from J; bases not matched to a gene: 3. The CDR3 length is 14 residues. The CDR3 DNA reads TGTGCCAGCAGCTTACAGGGGGCCGGCAATGAGCAGTTCTTC. It is translated as CASSLQGAGNEQFF.

This chain joins TRBV6-1 and TRBJ1-2; TRBD1 matches 8 bases. The CDR3 is 13 amino acids. V shed 10 bases and J 7 bases; nucleotides not matched to a gene: 11. Germline CDR1 is MNHNS and CDR2 is SASEGT. The CDR3 loop reads CAIYPGQVTGYTF. The DNA of the CDR3 is TGTGCCATCTATCCGGGACAGGTTACTGGCTACACCTTC.

The J gene is TRBJ2-7, the V gene TRBV27; perhaps TRBD1 as D (6 bases). Looked up from germline, CDR1 is MNHEY and CDR2 is SMNVEV (reference sequence). Between the trimmed V and J ends, which lost 5 bases and 1 base, there was a span of 9 bases. This CDR3 has 13 amino acids. As DNA, the CDR3 is TGTGCCAGCAGTACCACAGGGTCCTACGAGCAGTACTTC. This translates into CASSTTGSYEQYF.

J is TRBJ1-1 and V is TRBV15; 8 nucleotides line up with TRBD1. The CDR3 loop spans 16 amino acids. Germline loops: CDR1 LNHNV, CDR2 YYDKDF (reference sequence). Unmatched junction bases numbered 9, after V lost 1 base and J lost 5 bases. Here the CDR3 DNA reads TGTGCCACCAGCAGAGGGGGAGGACAGGGTAGGACTGAAGCTTTCTTT. It yields the protein CATSRGGGQGRTEAFF.

In regard to this clone: Sequence at one end of the junction differs from germline and may be a read error. V usage is TRBV7-7 and J usage is TRBJ2-7, with TRBD1 matching over 10 bases. From germline, CDR1 is SSHAT and CDR2 FNYEAQ (reference sequence). CDR3 length equals 16 residues. As DNA, the CDR3 is TGTGCTAGCAGCTTAGGGACAGGGGCCCATACTAACGAGCAGTACTTC. As protein: CASSLGTGAHTNEQYF. The full variable domain, with the rest looked up from reference TRBV7-7 and TRBJ2-7, is GAGVSQSPRYKVTKRGQDVTLRCDPISSHATLYWYQQALGQGPEFLTYFNYEAQPDKSGLPSDRFSAERPEGSISTLTIQRTEQRDSAMYRCASSLGTGAHTNEQYFGPGTRLTVT.

The genes are TRBV5-1 and TRBJ1-5; weak D call: TRBD1 (6 bases). The CDR3 totals 14 residues. Germline V gives CDR1 SGHRS, CDR2 YFSETQ. Trimming cost V 4 bases and J 9 bases, with 17 bases left between them. Here the CDR3 DNA reads TGCGCCAGCAGCCCCATACAGGGCTTGAGGCCCCAGCATTTT. It specifies CASSPIQGLRPQHF. Full variable domain (remainder filled in from reference TRBV5-1 and TRBJ1-5): KAGVTQTPRYLIKTRGQQVTLSCSPISGHRSVSWYQQTPGQGLQFLFEYFSETQRNKGNFPGRFSGRQFSNSRSEMNVSTLELGDSALYLCASSPIQGLRPQHFGDGTRLSIL.

The chain employs TRBV5-4 and TRBJ2-1; D gene uncertain. Germline CDR1 reads SGHNT; CDR2 reads YYREEE (reference sequence). V gave up 4 bases and J gave up 0 bases, with 5 bases separating them. CDR3 length equals 13 residues. Here the CDR3 DNA reads TGTGCCAGCAGCCCGAGCTCCTACAATGAGCAGTTCTTC. It codes for CASSPSSYNEQFF.

The chain has TRBV7-9 and TRBJ2-7; 8 positions match TRBD1. CDR1 and CDR2 from the germline V gene are SEHNR and FQNEAQ (reference sequence). CDR3 length: 14 amino acids. V dropped 8 bases and J dropped 7; count of bases not matched to a gene: 13. The CDR3 loop is CASRASYGQGEQYF. DNA for the CDR3: TGTGCCAGCCGAGCTTCTTATGGACAGGGAGAGCAGTACTTC.

Worth noting for this clone: The conserved phenylalanine or tryptophan is not found at the CDR3 terminus, so this likely reflects a read error. It is unclear where the CDR3 begins or ends on the DNA, so no DNA is shown, and the CDR3 is as TCRdb lists it. The J gene is TRBJ1-3, the V gene TRBV7-9. Including both end residues, the CDR3 is 11 amino acids long. From germline, CDR1 is SEHNR and CDR2 FQNEAQ (reference sequence). The CDR3 here is CASSSSDGGDS.

The V and J genes are TRBV19 and TRBJ2-3, with TRBD2 matching over 14 bases. The CDR3 spans 17 residues. Germline lookup yields CDR1 LNHDA and CDR2 SQIVND (reference sequence). V trimming: 4 bases; J trimming: 1 base; junction bases outside the gene matches: 4. CDR3 amino acids: CASSKRTSGRRTDTQYF. CDR3 DNA: TGTGCCAGTAGTAAGCGGACTAGCGGGAGGCGCACAGATACGCAGTATTTT.

In this sample, this clone turned up a few times. The chain uses TRBV6-1 and TRBJ2-7; TRBD2 is a possible D gene (5 bases). Germline V CDR1 and CDR2: MNHNS, SASEGT. The CDR3 has 15 amino acids. V shed 5 bases and J shed 0 bases, with 14 bases lying between them. CDR3 coding DNA: TGTGCCAGCAGTAGAGGTAGCGAGAGCTCCTACGAGCAGTACTTC. This sequence encodes CASSRGSESSYEQYF.

The rearrangement links TRBV6-5 to TRBJ1-3; D not resolved. Trimming cost V 0 bases and J 4 bases, with 10 bases left between them. The CDR3 is 15 residues long. The germline V gene has CDR1 MNHEY and CDR2 SVGAGI. CDR3 loop: CASSYSQSGGNTIYF. DNA for the CDR3: TGTGCCAGCAGTTACTCCCAATCCGGGGGAAACACCATATATTTT.

The V gene is TRBV6-1, the J gene TRBJ2-7, with D uncertain. With 8 bases removed from V and 2 bases from J, the gap between germline ends came to 13 bases. From germline, CDR1 is MNHNS and CDR2 SASEGT. The CDR3 extends over 13 amino acids. In nucleotides, the CDR3 is TGTGCCAGCTGCCTCGAGCCCGCCTACGAGCAGTACTTC. It specifies CASCLEPAYEQYF.

This clone has more than one count but fewer than ten. The gene calls are TRBV19 and TRBJ1-5; perhaps TRBD1 as D (6 bases). This CDR3 contains 16 residues. Trimming took 3 bases from V and 2 from J, leaving 14 bases between them. Germline CDR1 reads LNHDA; CDR2 reads SQIVND (reference sequence). The CDR3 sequence: CASSIEGDRGNQPQHF. The CDR3 nucleotides are TGTGCCAGTAGTATCGAGGGGGACCGCGGCAATCAGCCCCAGCATTTT.

The V and J genes are TRBV5-4 and TRBJ2-1; no clear D. V dropped 0 bases and J dropped 6 bases, with 4 bases sitting between them. CDR3 length: 12 amino acids. CDR1 is SGHNT, CDR2 YYREEE, per germline (reference sequence). The CDR3: CASSLDTNEQFF. The CDR3 bases are TGTGCCAGCAGCTTGGACACCAATGAGCAGTTCTTC.

This rearrangement joins TRBV2 to TRBJ1-5; no clear D. Germline V gene sequence: CDR1 SNHLY, CDR2 FYNNEI. The CDR3 is 12 residues long. V dropped 7 bases and J dropped 6 bases, with 10 bases sitting between them. CDR3 in DNA: TGTGCCAGCACGGGTCTGGGTCAGCCCCAGCATTTT. It is translated as CASTGLGQPQHF.

The chain uses TRBV28 and TRBJ1-5, with D possibly being TRBD1 (5 bases). Germline values: CDR1 MDHEN, CDR2 SYDVKM. V was cut by 7 bases and J by 0 bases, with 16 bases left in between. This CDR3 has 16 residues. DNA of the CDR3: TGTGCCAGCATCACTGGGGGGACGGATAGCAATCAGCCCCAGCATTTT. Translating it yields CASITGGTDSNQPQHF.

The chain recombines TRBV4-2 with TRBJ2-3, with 7 bases identical to TRBD2. The J segment lost 4 bases and the V segment lost 0 bases, leaving 7 bases of the junction unmatched. The CDR3 is 16 amino acids. Germline CDR1 reads LGHNA; CDR2 reads YNFKEQ. The CDR3 spells CASSQDPAGSSDTQYF. In DNA, the CDR3 is TGTGCCAGCAGCCAAGATCCAGCGGGGAGTTCAGATACGCAGTATTTT.

This clone was counted a few times. This chain connects TRBV19 to TRBJ2-1; TRBD1 aligns across 10 bases. The CDR3 contains 16 residues. V lost 4 bases, J lost 8 bases, and 11 bases stayed unmatched. Germline CDR1 and CDR2: LNHDA and SQIVND (reference sequence). The CDR3 loop is CASSNGGQGFRDEQFF. CDR3 DNA: TGTGCCAGTAGTAATGGGGGACAGGGGTTTCGCGATGAGCAGTTCTTC.

This clone was seen a handful of times. J is TRBJ1-4 and V is TRBV6-1, with D perhaps matching TRBD1 (5 bases). The CDR3 consists of 15 residues. Germline values: CDR1 MNHNS, CDR2 SASEGT. Trimming pared 0 bases from V and 3 bases from J, leaving 8 bases between. The CDR3, as DNA: TGTGCCAGCAGTGAAGCGGCGGGGGCTAATGAAAAACTGTTTTTT. It yields the protein CASSEAAGANEKLFF.

The chain links TRBV5-1 to TRBJ2-7; D unresolved. The V end was cut by 1 base, the J end by 2 bases, with 10 bases between. This CDR3 region has 14 residues. CDR1 and CDR2 (germline): SGHRS, YFSETQ. DNA for the CDR3: TGCGCCAGCAGCTTGAGAGCAGGAACCTACGAGCAGTACTTC. Translation: CASSLRAGTYEQYF.

The V and J genes are TRBV11-3 and TRBJ1-1, with D tentatively TRBD1 (6 bases). Trimming took off 5 bases at V and 4 bases at J, with 14 bases between the two ends. The germline gives CDR1 SGHNT, CDR2 YENEEA. The CDR3 covers 14 residues. CDR3 DNA: TGTGCCAGCAGCCCACAACAGGGATCCACTGAAGCTTTCTTT. It encodes CASSPQQGSTEAFF. The whole variable domain, filled in from reference TRBV11-3 and TRBJ1-1, reads EAGVVQSPRYKIIEKKQPVAFWCNPISGHNTLYWYLQNLGQGPELLIRYENEEAVDDSQLPKDRFSAERLKGVDSTLKIQPAELGDSAVYLCASSPQQGSTEAFFGQGTRLTVV.